These 11 T cell receptor beta chains originate from one sample sequenced in a study of OX40 agonist ivuxolimab in advanced cancers. Produced via immunoSEQ multiplex PCR; TCRdb's table is partial and in-frame only. The table includes tens of thousands of clones, 88% detected once. The sample here was CD4+ or CD8+ T cells sorted from blood, taken in a trial of the OX40 agonist ivuxolimab. The origin of the receptors is an adult with an advanced solid tumor such as melanoma, head and neck, liver or kidney cancer.

This chain links TRBV11-2 with TRBJ2-3; TRBD2 is a possible D gene (7 bases). The CDR3 contains 16 residues. Looked up from germline, CDR1 is SGHAT and CDR2 is FQNNGV. Trimming left V 2 bases short and J 1 base short, with 13 bases between. CDR3 in DNA: TGTGCCAGCAGCTTACGTCGGGGGGCCCGCACAGATACGCAGTATTTT. As protein: CASSLRRGARTDTQYF.

The chain links TRBV11-2 to TRBJ2-5; TRBD1 is a possible D gene (6 bases). CDR1 is SGHAT and CDR2 is FQNNGV in the germline V gene. Trimming stripped 5 bases from V and 1 base from J, with 14 bases between. The CDR3 loop spans 15 amino acids. The CDR3 DNA reads as TGTGCCAGCAGCCAACCCTCCAGGGGCCAAGAGACCCAGTACTTC. Amino acids: CASSQPSRGQETQYF.

This clone was seen a handful of times. Other nucleotide sequences in the sample specify the same CDR3. The rearrangement links TRBV20-1 to TRBJ1-1; TRBD1 might be the D (6 bases). Trimming pared 4 bases from V and 4 bases from J, leaving 7 bases between. Germline values: CDR1 DFQATT, CDR2 SNEGSKA (reference sequence). This CDR3 spans 11 amino acids. The CDR3 region is CSAKGGTEAFF. CDR3 DNA sequence: TGCAGTGCTAAAGGGGGCACTGAAGCTTTCTTT.

The chain couples TRBV4-1 to TRBJ1-5; the D gene is possibly TRBD1 (6 bases). Trimming removed 3 bases from V and 0 bases from J, with 15 bases in between. CDR3 size: 17 residues. Germline values: CDR1 MGHRA, CDR2 YSYEKL. CDR3 amino acids: CASSHAEGGFSNQPQHF. The CDR3 coding sequence is TGCGCCAGCAGCCACGCTGAAGGGGGTTTTAGCAATCAGCCCCAGCATTTT.

CDR3: CSVEDRGQGARTDTQYF. CDR3 coding DNA: TGCAGCGTTGAAGATCGAGGACAGGGGGCGCGCACAGATACGCAGTATTTT. The rearrangement uses TRBV29-1 and TRBJ2-3; TRBD1 agrees at 11 bases. Germline loops: CDR1 SQVTM, CDR2 ANQGSEA. The CDR3 totals 17 residues. J was trimmed by 1 base and V by 0 bases; bases with no gene match: 6.

The CDR3 nucleotides are TGTGCCAGCAGTGAAAGTAGCGGGGGGGCGTTCAATGAGCAGTTCTTC. Translating gives CASSESSGGAFNEQFF. The rearrangement links TRBV2 to TRBJ2-1, with 11 bases matching TRBD2. The CDR3 contains 16 residues. The V and J ends lost 2 bases and 6 bases, in that order; junction bases with no gene match: 6. Germline CDR1 and CDR2: SNHLY and FYNNEI.

This clone was observed a single time. The CDR3 sequence is CASSILGAEAFF. For the CDR3, the DNA is TGTGCCAGTAGTATTTTGGGGGCTGAAGCTTTCTTT. The rearrangement uses TRBV19 and TRBJ1-1; maybe TRBD1 (5 bases). Trimming took 3 bases from V and 6 from J, leaving 8 bases between them. Germline CDR1 LNHDA, CDR2 SQIVND (reference sequence). The CDR3 extends over 12 amino acids.

The chain uses TRBV19 and TRBJ2-7; D is perhaps TRBD1 or TRBD2 (5 bases each). Germline V CDR1 and CDR2: LNHDA, SQIVND (reference sequence). CDR3 length equals 15 residues. V lost 3 bases and J 2 bases, leaving 14 bases between the germline ends. The CDR3 sequence: CASSIWVEGTYEQYF. The CDR3, as DNA: TGTGCCAGTAGTATTTGGGTCGAGGGGACCTACGAGCAGTACTTC.

This clone has ten or more counts. The genes are TRBV28 and TRBJ2-5, with D possibly being TRBD1 (6 bases). CDR3 length: 15 residues. V shed 8 bases and J shed 4 bases, with 20 bases lying between them. Germline V gene data show CDR1 as MDHEN and CDR2 as SYDVKM. CDR3 in DNA: TGTGCCAGCGCCCCCGGGCTGGGGGCGCGAGAGACCCAGTACTTC. Translated: CASAPGLGARETQYF. The full variable domain, its missing parts supplied by reference TRBV28 and TRBJ2-5, is DVKVTQSSRYLVKRTGEKVFLECVQDMDHENMFWYRQDPGLGLRLIYFSYDVKMKEKGDIPEGYSVSREKKERFSLILESASTNQTSMYLCASAPGLGARETQYFGPGTRLLVL.

In DNA, the CDR3 is TGCGCCAGCAGCCAAGTTCTAGAGGGGTGGAATGAGCAGTTCTTC. Translation gives CASSQVLEGWNEQFF. The gene calls are TRBV4-3 and TRBJ2-1, with D perhaps assigned TRBD1 or TRBD2 (5 bases each). CDR1 is LGHNA and CDR2 is YSLEER in the germline V gene. V dropped 1 base and J dropped 7 bases, with 14 bases sitting between them. The CDR3 totals 15 residues.

CDR3 nucleotides: TGTGCCAGCAGCTTAGTGACAGGGGGGACCGGGGAGCTGTTTTTT. Protein sequence: CASSLVTGGTGELFF. This chain joins TRBV7-9 and TRBJ2-2; 9 bases map to TRBD1. CDR1 and CDR2 (germline): SEHNR, FQNEAQ (reference sequence). V lost 1 base to trimming and J lost 5 bases; unmatched junction nucleotides: 2. The CDR3 has 15 amino acids.